This T cell receptor beta chain was identified during a study of T cell responses to AZD1222 COVID-19 vaccine. As concerns this clone: Its cognate antigen is unknown.

Germline-derived CDR1 and CDR2 are SGHNT and YYREEE (reference sequence). The CDR3 spans 16 residues. Losses at the gene ends were 3 bases for V and 6 bases for J; bases not matched to a gene: 11. TCRdb's copy holds only in-frame clones and misses some; the assay was immunoSEQ multiplex PCR. Of about 150,000 clones listed, around nine tenths are singletons. Study-level results: At baseline, just a handful of AZD1222 recipients tested seropositive. Females made up more of the donors, who were largely white British, and clonal diversity may have come out too low.

This chain joins TRBV5-4 and TRBJ2-1, with 8 bases fitting TRBD1. The receptor's source is an adult who received the AZD1222 COVID-19 vaccine. Specimen: peripheral blood, collected 28 days after the second AZD1222 dose. Written as DNA, the CDR3 is TGTGCCAGCAGCTATACAGGGACAGGTGCTTTCAATGAGCAGTTCTTC. Protein: CASSYTGTGAFNEQFF.